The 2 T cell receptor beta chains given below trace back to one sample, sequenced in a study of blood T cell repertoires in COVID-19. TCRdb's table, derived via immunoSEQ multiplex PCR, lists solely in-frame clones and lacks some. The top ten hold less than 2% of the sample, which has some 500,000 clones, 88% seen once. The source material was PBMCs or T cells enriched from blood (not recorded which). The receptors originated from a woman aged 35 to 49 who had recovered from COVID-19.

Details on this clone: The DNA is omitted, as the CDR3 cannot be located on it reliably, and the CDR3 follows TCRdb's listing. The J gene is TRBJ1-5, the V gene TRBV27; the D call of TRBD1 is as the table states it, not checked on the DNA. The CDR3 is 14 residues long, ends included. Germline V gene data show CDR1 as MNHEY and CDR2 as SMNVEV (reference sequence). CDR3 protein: CASSFLAGAQPQHF.

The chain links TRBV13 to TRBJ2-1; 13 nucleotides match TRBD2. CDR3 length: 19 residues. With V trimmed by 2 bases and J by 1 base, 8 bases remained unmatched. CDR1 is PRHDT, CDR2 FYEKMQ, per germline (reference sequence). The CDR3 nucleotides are TGTGCCAGCAGCTTAATCGGACTAGCGGGAGAAGAATCCTACAATGAGCAGTTCTTC. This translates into CASSLIGLAGEESYNEQFF.